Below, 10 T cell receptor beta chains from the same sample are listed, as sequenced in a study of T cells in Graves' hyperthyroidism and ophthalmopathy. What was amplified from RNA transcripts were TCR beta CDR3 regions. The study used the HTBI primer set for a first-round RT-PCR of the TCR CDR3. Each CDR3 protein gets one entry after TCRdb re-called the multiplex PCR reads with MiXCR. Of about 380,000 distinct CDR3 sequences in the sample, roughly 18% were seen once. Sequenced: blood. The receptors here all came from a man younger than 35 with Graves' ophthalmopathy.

The CDR3 DNA follows: TGTGCCAGCAGTGTACTAGCGGGATTAAATGAGCAGTTCTTC. Translating it yields CASSVLAGLNEQFF. The chain is built from TRBV2 and TRBJ2-1; 10 positions agree with TRBD2. Trimming at V came to 4 bases and at J to 7 bases, leaving 4 bases not matched to a gene. CDR3 length: 14 amino acids. CDR1 is SNHLY, CDR2 FYNNEI, per germline.

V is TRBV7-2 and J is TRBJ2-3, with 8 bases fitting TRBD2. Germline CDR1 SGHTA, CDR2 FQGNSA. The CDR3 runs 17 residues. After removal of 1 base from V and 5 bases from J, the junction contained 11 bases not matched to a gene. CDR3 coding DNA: TGTGCCAGCAGCTTAGGTCGGACGGGGGGGCCGGTAGATACGCAGTATTTT. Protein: CASSLGRTGGPVDTQYF.

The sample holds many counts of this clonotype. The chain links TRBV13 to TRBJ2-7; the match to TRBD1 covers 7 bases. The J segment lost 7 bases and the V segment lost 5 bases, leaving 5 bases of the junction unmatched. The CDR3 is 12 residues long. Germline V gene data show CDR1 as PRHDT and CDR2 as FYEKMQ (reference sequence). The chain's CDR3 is CASSPDREEQYF. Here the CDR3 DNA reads TGTGCCAGCAGCCCCGACAGGGAAGAGCAGTACTTC. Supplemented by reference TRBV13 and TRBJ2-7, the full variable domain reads AAGVIQSPRHLIKEKRETATLKCYPIPRHDTVYWYQQGPGQDPQFLISFYEKMQSDKGSIPDRFSAQQFSDYHSELNMSSLELGDSALYFCASSPDREEQYFGPGTRLTVT.

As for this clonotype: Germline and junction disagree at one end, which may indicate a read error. CDR3: CANSLVAGERTDTQYF. In nucleotides, the CDR3 is TGTGCCAACAGCCTGGTGGCAGGGGAGAGGACAGATACGCAGTATTTT. V and J are TRBV3-1 and TRBJ2-3; possible D gene TRBD1, 6 bases. From germline, CDR1 is LGHDT and CDR2 YNNKEL (reference sequence). This CDR3 comprises 16 residues.

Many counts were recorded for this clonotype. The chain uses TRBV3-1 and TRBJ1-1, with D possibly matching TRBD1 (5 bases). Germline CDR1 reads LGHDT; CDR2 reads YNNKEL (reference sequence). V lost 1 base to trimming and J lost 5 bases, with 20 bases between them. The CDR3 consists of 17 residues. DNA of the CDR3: TGTGCCAGCAGCCAAGGCCTTTATCCAGAGTGGGGGACTGAAGCTTTCTTT. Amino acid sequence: CASSQGLYPEWGTEAFF.

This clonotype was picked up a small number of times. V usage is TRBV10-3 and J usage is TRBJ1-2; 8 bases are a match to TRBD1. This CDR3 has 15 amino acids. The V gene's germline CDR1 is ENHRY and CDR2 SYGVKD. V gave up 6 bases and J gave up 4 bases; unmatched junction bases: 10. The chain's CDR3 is CAIREDRDNFYGYTF. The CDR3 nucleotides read TGTGCCATCAGGGAGGACAGGGATAACTTCTATGGCTACACCTTC.

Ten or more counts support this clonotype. CDR3 bases: TGTGCCAGCACTTCGGGAGGGGACACAGATACGCAGTATTTT. Protein product: CASTSGGDTDTQYF. This chain joins TRBV6-1 and TRBJ2-3, with 8 bases matching TRBD2. Germline lookup yields CDR1 MNHNS and CDR2 SASEGT. V trimming: 7 bases; J trimming: 2 bases; junction bases outside the gene matches: 5. This CDR3 is 14 amino acids long.

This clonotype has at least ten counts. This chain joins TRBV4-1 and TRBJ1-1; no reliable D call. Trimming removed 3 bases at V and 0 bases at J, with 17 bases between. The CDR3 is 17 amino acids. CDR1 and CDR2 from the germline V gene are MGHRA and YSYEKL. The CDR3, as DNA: TGCGCCAGCAGCCAGAGACCGGAGGGCCTGATGAACACTGAAGCTTTCTTT. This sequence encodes CASSQRPEGLMNTEAFF.

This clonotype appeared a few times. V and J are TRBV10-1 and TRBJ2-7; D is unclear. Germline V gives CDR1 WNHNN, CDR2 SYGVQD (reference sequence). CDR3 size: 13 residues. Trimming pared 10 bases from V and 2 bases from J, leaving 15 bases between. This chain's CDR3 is CATRTYSTYEQYF. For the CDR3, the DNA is TGCGCCACCCGGACCTACTCTACCTACGAGCAGTACTTC.

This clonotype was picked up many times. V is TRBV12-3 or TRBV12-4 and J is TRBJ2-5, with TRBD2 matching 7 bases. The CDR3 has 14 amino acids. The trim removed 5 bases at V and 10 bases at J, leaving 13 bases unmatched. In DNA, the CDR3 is TGTGCCAGCAGTCTATCGGAGCGGAGCGGGGACCAGTACTTC. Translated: CASSLSERSGDQYF.